The rows below give T cell receptor beta chains drawn from one sample of a study of CD8 T cells in ankylosing spondylitis. From the 5' RACE reads, TCRdb called clonotypes with MiXCR, one entry per CDR3 protein. This repertoire shows more than 60,000 distinct CDR3 sequences, roughly 5.2% found once; its top ten account for 2% to 2.5%. The specimen sequenced was blood, either unsorted or a sorted T cell fraction (not recorded which). Every receptor here comes from a male donor with ankylosing spondylitis or in good health (not recorded which). The CDR3 runs from the conserved cysteine through the conserved F or W. The D gene is left open where the match is weak. Clone size is shown for a subset of rows, as once, few, many or a class of expanded clone.

>.|TRBJ1-1|TRBV6-2/TRBV6-3|many
TGTGCCAGCAGTTCCTCCGCCGGGGCCTATAATGAAGCTTTCTTT
CASSSSAGAYNEAFF
>.|TRBJ2-2|TRBV4-2|many
TGTGCCAGCAGCCACCCGGTGGGGGGGCCGAACACCGGGGAGCTGTTTTTT
CASSHPVGGPNTGELFF
>TRBD1|TRBJ1-1|TRBV29-1|many
TGCAGCGTTCGGACAGGGGGCGTGGTGAACACTGAAGCTTTCTTT
CSVRTGGVVNTEAFF
>TRBD2|TRBJ2-1|TRBV10-3|many
TGTGCCATCAGGGACCCTCCCTTAGCGGGACCCTACTACGGTGAGCAGTTCTTC
CAIRDPPLAGPYYGEQFF
>TRBD1|TRBJ1-5|TRBV20-1|few
TGCAGTGCTTCGACAGGGAACCAGCATTTT
CSASTGNQHF
>.|TRBJ2-7|TRBV20-1|.
TGCAGTGCTAGTTCCATGGTCCTACTCTACGAGCAGTACTTC
CSASSMVLLYEQYF
>.|TRBJ2-3|TRBV3-1|many
TGTGCCAGCAGCCAAGATCTTCGGGGCCCAGATACGCAGTATTTT
CASSQDLRGPDTQYF
>.|TRBJ2-5|TRBV5-1|many
TGCGCCAGCAGCTTGTGGGAGTCAGAGACCCAGTACTTC
CASSLWESETQYF
>.|TRBJ1-6|TRBV20-1|many
TGCAGTGCTACCCCAATTGGGGAGTGGAATTCACCCCTCCACTTT
CSATPIGEWNSPLHF
>TRBD1|TRBJ1-2|TRBV27|many
TGTGCCAGCAGTTCCACCGGGACAGGGGATGGCTACACCTTC
CASSSTGTGDGYTF
>TRBD1|TRBJ2-1|TRBV12-3/TRBV12-4|many
TGTGCCAGCATCCCCAAAGGGGGCCGCTCCTACAATGAGCAGTTCTTC
CASIPKGGRSYNEQFF
>TRBD1|TRBJ1-5|TRBV12-3/TRBV12-4|many
TGTGCCAGCAGTAGCGGACAGGGGTTTAATCAGCCCCAGCATTTT
CASSSGQGFNQPQHF
>.|TRBJ1-2|TRBV5-1|many
TGCGCCAGCAGCTTTGGGGGGCAGAACTATGGCTACACCTTC
CASSFGGQNYGYTF
>.|TRBJ2-7|TRBV27|many
TGTGCCAGCAGTCTATTGGTGAGAAACGAGCAGTACTTC
CASSLLVRNEQYF
>TRBD1|TRBJ1-5|TRBV30|many
TGTGCCTGGAGTGTAGGGGGCAGTGGGGGTTGGAGCAATCAGCCCCAGCATTTT
CAWSVGGSGGWSNQPQHF
>TRBD1|TRBJ2-2|TRBV20-1|many
TGCAGTGCTAGGGACAGGGGAAGCGGGGAGCTGTTTTTT
CSARDRGSGELFF
>.|TRBJ2-1|TRBV30|many
TGTGCCTGGAGTGCGTTTCGTGATGAGCAGTTCTTC
CAWSAFRDEQFF
>TRBD1|TRBJ2-3|TRBV28|many
TGTGCCAGCCTTCGGACAGGCGCAGATACGCAGTATTTT
CASLRTGADTQYF
>.|TRBJ2-1|TRBV9|many
TGTGCCAGCAGCGTAGGAGGGGGATCCTACAATGAGCAGTTCTTC
CASSVGGGSYNEQFF
>TRBD1|TRBJ2-1|TRBV6-2/TRBV6-3|many
TGTGCCAGCAGTTACCCCCCGGACAGGGTGGATGAGCAGTTCTTC
CASSYPPDRVDEQFF
>TRBD1|TRBJ1-5|TRBV20-1|many
TGCAGTGCTAACCCGGGACAGGGACTCAGTCAGCCCCAGCATTTT
CSANPGQGLSQPQHF
>.|TRBJ1-2|TRBV20-1|many
TGCAGTGCTGAGGTGGATTCGTATGGCTACACCTTC
CSAEVDSYGYTF
>.|TRBJ2-5|TRBV18|many
TGTGCCAGCTCACCCCTATCAGGAGGTTACCAAGAGACCCAGTACTTC
CASSPLSGGYQETQYF
>TRBD1|TRBJ2-7|TRBV12-5|.
TGTGCTAGTGATGTTGTGGGACAGGGAATATCCTACGAGCAGTACTTC
CASDVVGQGISYEQYF
>TRBD1|TRBJ1-1|TRBV5-1|many
TGCGCCAGCAGCTACTCGACAGGGGGCAACACTGAAGCTTTCTTT
CASSYSTGGNTEAFF
>.|TRBJ1-1|TRBV13|many
TGTGCCAGCAGCTTAGTATCCGGCCAAGGGGCTTTCTTT
CASSLVSGQGAFF
>.|TRBJ1-5|TRBV29-1|many
TGCAGCACCCCAGGGTTCGAGGACGGTCAGCCCCAGCATTTT
CSTPGFEDGQPQHF
>.|TRBJ2-5|TRBV7-2|many
TGTGCCACCTCGCGTTACAGAGTCCAAGAGACCCAGTACTTC
CATSRYRVQETQYF